This T cell receptor (beta chain) was sequenced for a study of T-cell reconstitution after alpha-beta-depleted transplantation in children. A TCRbeta library incorporating unique molecular identifiers was prepared. From the PCR reads, TCRdb called clonotypes with MiXCR, one entry per CDR3 protein. The data contain approximately 510,000 distinct CDR3 sequences, around 18% of them singletons. Germline V gene data show CDR1 as SGHKS and CDR2 as YYEKEE (reference sequence). This CDR3 comprises 14 residues. Trimming cost V 0 bases and J 5 bases, with 9 bases left between them. The chain recombines TRBV5-5 with TRBJ2-1; D uncertain. Material: PBMCs from the stem cell graft donor, obtained from the stem cell graft. The TCR comes from a human donor who donated a stem cell graft to a child with acute lymphoblastic leukemia. CDR3 in DNA: TGTGCCAGCAGCTTGGCTTTCGGACACAATGAGCAGTTCTTC. Amino acids: CASSLAFGHNEQFF.